The 9 T cell receptor beta chains below come from one sample, sequenced in a study of shared clonotypes between healthy human individuals. The repertoire was sequenced with immunoSEQ multiplex PCR; TCRdb's copy has only in-frame clones and lacks some. The profile covers about 870,000 clones, with almost 95% appearing a single time and around 24% taken by the ten largest. The naive CD8 fraction comprised CD45RO-negative cells positively selected for CCR7 and excluded terminally differentiated effector memory CD45RA+ cells. The sequenced sample consisted of naive CD8+ T cells sorted from blood. The receptors derive from a man in his thirties or forties in good health.

This sequence joins TRBV6-6 and TRBJ2-2, with D maybe TRBD2 (5 bases). Trimming removed 2 bases at V and 2 bases at J, with 12 bases between. The CDR3 spans 16 residues. The germline V gene has CDR1 MNHNY and CDR2 SVGAGI (reference sequence). The CDR3 DNA is TGTGCCAGCAGTTACCGGGAACACCGTAACACCGGGGAGCTGTTTTTT. This sequence encodes CASSYREHRNTGELFF.

The gene calls are TRBV30 and TRBJ2-7; a possible D gene is TRBD2 (6 bases). This CDR3 has 13 residues. Trimming pared 8 bases from V and 4 bases from J, leaving 18 bases between. The germline V gene encodes CDR1 GTSNPN and CDR2 SVGIG (reference sequence). In nucleotides, the CDR3 is TGTGCCCGGGACTTAGGGGAAGGATACGAGCAGTACTTC. Protein product: CARDLGEGYEQYF. The variable domain in full, with the rest retrieved from reference TRBV30 and TRBJ2-7, is SQTIHQWPATLVQPVGSPLSLECTVEGTSNPNLYWYRQAAGRGLQLLFYSVGIGQISSEVPQNLSASRPQDRQFILSSKKLLLSDSGFYLCARDLGEGYEQYFGPGTRLTVT.

Notes on this clone: A read error may produce the germline difference seen at one junction end. The chain joins TRBV7-9 to TRBJ2-3; 7 nucleotides align to TRBD2. Germline V CDR1 and CDR2: SEHNR, FQNEAQ (reference sequence). This CDR3 spans 17 amino acids. CDR3 loop: CASSVAPSGTPSDTQYF. The DNA of the CDR3 is TGTGCCAGCAGCGTAGCGCCCAGCGGGACCCCCTCGGATACGCAGTATTTT.

With respect to this clone: Other DNA sequences within the sample encode an identical CDR3. The chain uses TRBV27 and TRBJ2-1, with 7 bases identical to TRBD1. The germline V gene has CDR1 MNHEY and CDR2 SMNVEV (reference sequence). The CDR3 runs 15 residues. With 4 bases clipped from V and 0 bases from J, the junction kept 3 bases outside the gene matches. The CDR3 DNA follows: TGTGCCAGCAGTTCCGGGACAGCCTCCTACAATGAGCAGTTCTTC. It translates to CASSSGTASYNEQFF.

This clone was recorded only once. The chain links TRBV14 to TRBJ2-3; weak D call: TRBD2 (5 bases). The germline V gene encodes CDR1 SGHDN and CDR2 FVKESK. This CDR3 region has 16 residues. Trimming stripped 0 bases from V and 2 bases from J, with 12 bases between. In DNA form, the CDR3 reads TGTGCCAGCAGCCAAGATCGGGGTCTTTACACAGATACGCAGTATTTT. Translation gives CASSQDRGLYTDTQYF.

This chain joins TRBV27 and TRBJ2-7, with D possibly called TRBD1 or TRBD2 (5 bases each). Germline CDR1 MNHEY, CDR2 SMNVEV (reference sequence). The CDR3 spans 13 residues. V dropped 2 bases and J dropped 6 bases, with 11 bases sitting between them. The CDR3: CASSLGGTSEQYF. The CDR3 DNA sequence: TGTGCCAGCAGTTTAGGGGGTACTTCCGAGCAGTACTTC.

The genes are TRBV5-5 and TRBJ2-3, with D uncertain. This CDR3 region has 14 residues. V gave up 0 bases and J gave up 6 bases, with 11 bases separating them. CDR1 SGHKS and CDR2 YYEKEE come from the germline V gene (reference sequence). CDR3: CASSLGHFRDTQYF. CDR3 in DNA: TGTGCCAGCAGCTTGGGCCATTTCAGGGATACGCAGTATTTT. Drawing the rest from reference TRBV5-5 and TRBJ2-3, the complete variable domain is DAGVTQSPTHLIKTRGQQVTLRCSPISGHKSVSWYQQVLGQGPQFIFQYYEKEERGRGNFPDRFSARQFPNYSSELNVNALLLGDSALYLCASSLGHFRDTQYFGPGTRLTVL.

V is TRBV27 and J is TRBJ2-7; D possibly corresponds to TRBD2 (7 bases). The germline V gene encodes CDR1 MNHEY and CDR2 SMNVEV (reference sequence). Deletions cut 3 bases from V and 2 bases from J, with 17 bases between. The CDR3 has 16 amino acids. The CDR3 reads CASSFGSGDKPYEQYF. The DNA for the CDR3 is TGTGCCAGCAGTTTCGGAAGCGGGGACAAGCCCTACGAGCAGTACTTC.

Here the CDR3 reads CASSQESGWEQYF. In nucleotides, the CDR3 is TGCGCCAGCAGCCAAGAGTCGGGGTGGGAGCAGTACTTC. This chain uses TRBV4-1 with TRBJ2-7; D may be TRBD2 (5 bases). Germline lookup yields CDR1 MGHRA and CDR2 YSYEKL. The CDR3 runs 13 residues. Trimming removed 0 bases from V and 7 bases from J, with 10 bases in between.